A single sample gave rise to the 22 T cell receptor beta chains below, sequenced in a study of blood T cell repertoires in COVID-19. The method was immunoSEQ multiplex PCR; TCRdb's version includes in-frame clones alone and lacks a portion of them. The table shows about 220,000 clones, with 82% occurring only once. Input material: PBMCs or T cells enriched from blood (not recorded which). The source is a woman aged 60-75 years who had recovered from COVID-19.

CDR3 sequence reads: CASSLTGGSNTGELFF. CDR3 in DNA: TGCGCCAGCAGCTTAACAGGGGGCTCGAACACCGGGGAGCTGTTTTTT. V gene TRBV5-1 combines with J gene TRBJ2-2, with TRBD1 identical over 9 bases. Germline-derived CDR1 and CDR2 are SGHRS and YFSETQ. V dropped 2 bases and J dropped 0; count of bases not matched to a gene: 2. This CDR3 has 16 amino acids.

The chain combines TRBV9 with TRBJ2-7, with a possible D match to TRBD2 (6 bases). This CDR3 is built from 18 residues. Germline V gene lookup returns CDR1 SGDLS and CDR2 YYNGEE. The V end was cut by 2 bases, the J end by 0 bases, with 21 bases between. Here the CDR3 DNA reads TGTGCCAGCAGCGTCCCCGGAGGGACTCCATCGAGCTCCTACGAGCAGTACTTC. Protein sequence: CASSVPGGTPSSSYEQYF.

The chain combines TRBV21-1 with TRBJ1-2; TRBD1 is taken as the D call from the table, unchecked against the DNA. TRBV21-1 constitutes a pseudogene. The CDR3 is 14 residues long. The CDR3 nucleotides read TGTGCCAGCAGCAGCCGGGACACGAGGGGTGGCTACACCTTC. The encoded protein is CASSSRDTRGGYTF.

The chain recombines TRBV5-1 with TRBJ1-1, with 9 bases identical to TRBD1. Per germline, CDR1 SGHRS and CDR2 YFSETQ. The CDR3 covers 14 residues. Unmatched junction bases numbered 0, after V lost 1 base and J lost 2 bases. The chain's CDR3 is CASSLTGGNTEAFF. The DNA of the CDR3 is TGCGCCAGCAGCTTGACAGGGGGCAACACTGAAGCTTTCTTT.

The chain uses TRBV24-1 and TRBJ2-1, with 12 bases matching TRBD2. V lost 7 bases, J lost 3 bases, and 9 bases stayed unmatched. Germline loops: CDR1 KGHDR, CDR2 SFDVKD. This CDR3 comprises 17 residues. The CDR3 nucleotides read TGTGCCACCAGCCTGGGGACTAGCGGGTGGTACTACAATGAGCAGTTCTTC. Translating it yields CATSLGTSGWYYNEQFF.

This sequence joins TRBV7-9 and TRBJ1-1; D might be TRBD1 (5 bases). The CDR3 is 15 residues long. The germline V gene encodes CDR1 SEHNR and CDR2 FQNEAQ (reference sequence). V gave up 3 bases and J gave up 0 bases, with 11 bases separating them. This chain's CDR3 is CASSFSTVMNTEAFF. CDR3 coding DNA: TGTGCCAGCAGCTTTTCGACAGTTATGAACACTGAAGCTTTCTTT.

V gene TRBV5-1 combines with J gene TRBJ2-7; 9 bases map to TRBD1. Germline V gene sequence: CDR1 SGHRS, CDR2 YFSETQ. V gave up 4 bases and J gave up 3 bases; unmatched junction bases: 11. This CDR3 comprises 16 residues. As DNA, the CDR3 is TGCGCCAGCAGCCCGACCGGGACAGGGCACCTCTACGAGCAGTACTTC. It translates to CASSPTGTGHLYEQYF. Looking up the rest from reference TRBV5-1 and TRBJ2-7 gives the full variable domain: KAGVTQTPRYLIKTRGQQVTLSCSPISGHRSVSWYQQTPGQGLQFLFEYFSETQRNKGNFPGRFSGRQFSNSRSEMNVSTLELGDSALYLCASSPTGTGHLYEQYFGPGTRLTVT.

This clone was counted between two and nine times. The CDR3 sequence is CASSLRDRGNTIYF. The CDR3, as DNA: TGTGCCAGCAGCCTCCGGGACAGAGGAAACACCATATATTTT. The rearrangement uses TRBV11-2 and TRBJ1-3, with 7 bases aligning to TRBD1. The CDR3 is made up of 14 amino acids. The J segment lost 4 bases and the V segment lost 5 bases, leaving 5 bases of the junction unmatched. In germline, CDR1 is SGHAT, CDR2 FQNNGV.

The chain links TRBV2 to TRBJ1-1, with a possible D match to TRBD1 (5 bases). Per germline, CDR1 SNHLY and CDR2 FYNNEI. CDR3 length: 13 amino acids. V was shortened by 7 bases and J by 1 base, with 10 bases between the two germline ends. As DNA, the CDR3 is TGTGCCAGCACCCCGGGGGGGAACACTGAAGCTTTCTTT. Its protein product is CASTPGGNTEAFF.

This CDR3 is CASSLNRADTQYF. CDR3 nucleotides: TGTGCCAGCAGCTTGAACAGGGCGGATACGCAGTATTTT. The chain uses TRBV11-3 and TRBJ2-3, with a weak D call TRBD1 (6 bases). The length of the CDR3 is 13 residues. Germline V gene data show CDR1 as SGHNT and CDR2 as YENEEA. With 3 bases removed from V and 6 bases from J, the gap between germline ends came to 10 bases.

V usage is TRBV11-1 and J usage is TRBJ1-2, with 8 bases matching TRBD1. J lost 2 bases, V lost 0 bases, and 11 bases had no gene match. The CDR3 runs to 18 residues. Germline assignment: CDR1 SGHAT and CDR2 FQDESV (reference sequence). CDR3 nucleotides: TGTGCCAGCAGCTTAGCACCGGGACAGGTGAATTACAACTATGGCTACACCTTC. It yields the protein CASSLAPGQVNYNYGYTF. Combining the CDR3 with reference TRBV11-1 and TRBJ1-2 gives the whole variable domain EAEVAQSPRYKITEKSQAVAFWCDPISGHATLYWYRQILGQGPELLVQFQDESVVDDSQLPKDRFSAERLKGVDSTLKIQPAELGDSAMYLCASSLAPGQVNYNYGYTFGSGTRLTVV.

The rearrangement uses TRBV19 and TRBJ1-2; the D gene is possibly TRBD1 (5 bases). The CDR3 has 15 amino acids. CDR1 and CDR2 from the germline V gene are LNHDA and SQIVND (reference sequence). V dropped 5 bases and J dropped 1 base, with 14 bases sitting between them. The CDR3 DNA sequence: TGTGCCAGTAGTGTCGACAGAGGATTTAACTATGGCTACACCTTC. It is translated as CASSVDRGFNYGYTF.

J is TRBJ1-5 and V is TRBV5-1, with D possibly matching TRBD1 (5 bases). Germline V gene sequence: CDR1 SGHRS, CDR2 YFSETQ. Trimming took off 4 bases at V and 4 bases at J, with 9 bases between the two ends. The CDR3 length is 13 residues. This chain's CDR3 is CASSADINQPQHF. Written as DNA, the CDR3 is TGCGCCAGCAGCGCGGACATAAATCAGCCCCAGCATTTT.

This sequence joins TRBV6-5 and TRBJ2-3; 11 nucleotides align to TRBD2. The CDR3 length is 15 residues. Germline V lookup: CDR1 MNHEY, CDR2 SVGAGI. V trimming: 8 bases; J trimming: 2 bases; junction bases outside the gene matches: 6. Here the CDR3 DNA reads TGTGCCAGCCGACTAGCGGGAATCCTCACAGATACGCAGTATTTT. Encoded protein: CASRLAGILTDTQYF.

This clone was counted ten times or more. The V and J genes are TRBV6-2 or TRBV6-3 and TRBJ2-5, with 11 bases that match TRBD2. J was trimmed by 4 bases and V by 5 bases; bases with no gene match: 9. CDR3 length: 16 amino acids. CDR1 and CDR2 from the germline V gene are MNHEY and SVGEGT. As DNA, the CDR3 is TGTGCCAGCAGTGGGATAGCGGGGGGGCCGTTAGAGACCCAGTACTTC. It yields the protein CASSGIAGGPLETQYF.

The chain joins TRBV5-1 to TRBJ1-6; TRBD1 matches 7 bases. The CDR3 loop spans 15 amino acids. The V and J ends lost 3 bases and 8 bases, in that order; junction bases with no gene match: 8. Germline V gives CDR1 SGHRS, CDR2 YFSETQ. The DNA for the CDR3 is TGCGCCAGCAGCTACCAGGGGGAAGTTTATTCACCCCTCCACTTT. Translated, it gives CASSYQGEVYSPLHF.

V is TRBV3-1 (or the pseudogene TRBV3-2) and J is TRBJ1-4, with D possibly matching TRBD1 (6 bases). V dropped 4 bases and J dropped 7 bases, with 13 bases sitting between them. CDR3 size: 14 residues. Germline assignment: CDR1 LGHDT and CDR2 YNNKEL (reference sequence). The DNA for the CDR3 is TGTGCCAGCAGCCTACAGGGCGTGGGTGAAAAACTGTTTTTT. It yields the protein CASSLQGVGEKLFF.

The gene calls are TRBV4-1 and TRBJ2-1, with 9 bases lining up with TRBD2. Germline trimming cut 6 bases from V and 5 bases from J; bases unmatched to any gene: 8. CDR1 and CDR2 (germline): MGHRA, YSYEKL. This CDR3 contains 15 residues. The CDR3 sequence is CASSLSGGRDNEQFF. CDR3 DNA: TGCGCCAGCAGTCTAAGCGGGGGGCGGGACAATGAGCAGTTCTTC.

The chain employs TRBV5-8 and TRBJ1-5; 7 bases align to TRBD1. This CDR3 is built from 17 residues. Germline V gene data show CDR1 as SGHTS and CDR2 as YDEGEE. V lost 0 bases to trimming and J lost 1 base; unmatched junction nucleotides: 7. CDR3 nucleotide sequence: TGTGCCAGCAGCTTGGCCAGACAGGGTAGGAGCAATCAGCCCCAGCATTTT. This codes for CASSLARQGRSNQPQHF.

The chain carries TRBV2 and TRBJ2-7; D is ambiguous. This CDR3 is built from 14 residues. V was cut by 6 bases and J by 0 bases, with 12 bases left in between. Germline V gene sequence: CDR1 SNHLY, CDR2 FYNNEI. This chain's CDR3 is CASSLDIPSYEQYF. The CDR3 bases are TGTGCCAGCAGCCTCGACATCCCCTCCTACGAGCAGTACTTC. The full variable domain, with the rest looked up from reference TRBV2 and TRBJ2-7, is EPEVTQTPSHQVTQMGQEVILRCVPISNHLYFYWYRQILGQKVEFLVSFYNNEISEKSEIFDDQFSVERPDGSNFTLKIRSTKLEDSAMYFCASSLDIPSYEQYFGPGTRLTVT.

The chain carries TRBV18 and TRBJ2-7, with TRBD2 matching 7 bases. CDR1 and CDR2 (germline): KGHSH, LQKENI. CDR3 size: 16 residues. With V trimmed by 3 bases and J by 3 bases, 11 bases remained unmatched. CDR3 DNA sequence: TGTGCCAGCTCACCTTCGACCGGGACTAACCTCTACGAGCAGTACTTC. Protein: CASSPSTGTNLYEQYF.

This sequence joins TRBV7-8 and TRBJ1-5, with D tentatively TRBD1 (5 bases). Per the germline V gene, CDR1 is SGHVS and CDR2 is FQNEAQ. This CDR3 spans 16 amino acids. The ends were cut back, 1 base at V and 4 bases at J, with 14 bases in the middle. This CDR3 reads CASSLGGVLPNQPQHF. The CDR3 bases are TGTGCCAGCAGCTTAGGGGGGGTCCTCCCAAATCAGCCCCAGCATTTT.